The T cell receptor (beta chain) under discussion was sequenced for a study of Graves' ophthalmopathy and Graves' hyperthyroidism. Study-wide findings and caveats: As the model predicted ophthalmopathy progression, it achieved a sensitivity of approximately 65% and a specificity of roughly 72%.

Amplification of the TCR beta CDR3 regions used RNA transcripts (as template). RT-PCR was first run with HTBI primers, then multiplex PCR in a second round. TCRdb reprocessed the multiplex PCR reads with MiXCR, giving one entry per CDR3 protein. The profile shows 200,000 to 250,000 distinct CDR3 sequences, 20% to 25% of them singletons. The length of the CDR3 is 15 residues. V trimming: 1 base; J trimming: 4 bases; junction bases outside the gene matches: 5. Germline V CDR1 and CDR2: MNHNS, SASEGT. This clonotype showed up many times. Antigen unknown. Diagnosis was based on clinical symptoms, serum thyroxine, TRAb, thyroid ultrasound and orbital computed tomography.

The chain combines TRBV6-1 with TRBJ1-2; 8 positions agree with TRBD1. Sequencing was carried out using peripheral blood. The source of this sequence is a woman aged 45-65 years with Graves' ophthalmopathy. The CDR3 DNA follows: TGTGCCAGCAGTGAAGGATTGGGGACAGGCTATGGCTACACCTTC. Protein sequence: CASSEGLGTGYGYTF.